This T cell receptor (beta chain) was recovered during a study of PD-L1 blockade in urothelial cancer. Only in-frame clones appear in the TCRdb table, and some are missing; sequencing was by immunoSEQ multiplex PCR. The sample records about 30,000 clones, 65% to 90% being singletons. Trimming cost V 5 bases and J 3 bases; bases outside gene matches: 10. The V gene's germline CDR1 is MNHNY and CDR2 SVGAGI (reference sequence). This CDR3 is built from 16 residues. V usage is TRBV6-6 and J usage is TRBJ1-5, with 7 bases that match TRBD1. The sample was PBMCs, taken around atezolizumab (anti-PD-L1) treatment. The sequence derives from a man aged 50 or older with urothelial cancer. DNA of the CDR3: TGTGCCAGCAGTCCACAGGGGCAGGGCCCCAATCAGCCCCAGCATTTT. Translated, it gives CASSPQGQGPNQPQHF.